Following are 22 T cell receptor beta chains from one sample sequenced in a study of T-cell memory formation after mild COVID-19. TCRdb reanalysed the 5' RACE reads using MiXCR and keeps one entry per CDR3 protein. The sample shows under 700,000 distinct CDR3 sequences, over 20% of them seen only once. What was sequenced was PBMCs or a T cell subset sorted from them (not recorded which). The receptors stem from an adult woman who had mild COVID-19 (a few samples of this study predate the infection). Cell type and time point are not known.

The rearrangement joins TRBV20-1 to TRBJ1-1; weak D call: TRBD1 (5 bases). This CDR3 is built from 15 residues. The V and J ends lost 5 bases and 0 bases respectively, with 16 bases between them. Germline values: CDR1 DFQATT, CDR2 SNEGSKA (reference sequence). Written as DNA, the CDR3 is TGCAGTGCTCCACGCGCCCGACAGTTGAACACTGAAGCTTTCTTT. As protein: CSAPRARQLNTEAFF.

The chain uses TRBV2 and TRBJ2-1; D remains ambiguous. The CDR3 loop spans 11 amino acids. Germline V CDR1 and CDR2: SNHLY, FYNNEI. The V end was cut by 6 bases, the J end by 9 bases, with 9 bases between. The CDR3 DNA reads TGTGCCAGCAGACGGATCAGTGAGCAGTTCTTC. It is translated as CASRRISEQFF.

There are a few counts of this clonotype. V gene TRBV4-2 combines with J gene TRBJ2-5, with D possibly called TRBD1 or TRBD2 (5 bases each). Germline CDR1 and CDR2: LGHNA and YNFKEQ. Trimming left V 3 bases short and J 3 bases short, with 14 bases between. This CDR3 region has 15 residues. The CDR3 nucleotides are TGTGCCAGCAGCCACCTATGGGACCGGAAAGAGACCCAGTACTTC. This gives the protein CASSHLWDRKETQYF.

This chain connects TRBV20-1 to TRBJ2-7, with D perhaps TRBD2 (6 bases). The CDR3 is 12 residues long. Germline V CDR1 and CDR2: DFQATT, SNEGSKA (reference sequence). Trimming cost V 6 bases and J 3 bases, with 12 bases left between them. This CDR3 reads CSAKIGGYEQYF. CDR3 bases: TGCAGTGCGAAGATCGGGGGCTACGAGCAGTACTTC.

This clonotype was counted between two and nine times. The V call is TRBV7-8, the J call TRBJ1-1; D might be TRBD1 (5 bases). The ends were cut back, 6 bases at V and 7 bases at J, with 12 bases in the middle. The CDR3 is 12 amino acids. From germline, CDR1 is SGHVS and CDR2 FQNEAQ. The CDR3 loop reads CASSFDSLEAFF. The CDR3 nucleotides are TGTGCCAGCAGTTTCGACAGCCTTGAAGCTTTCTTT.

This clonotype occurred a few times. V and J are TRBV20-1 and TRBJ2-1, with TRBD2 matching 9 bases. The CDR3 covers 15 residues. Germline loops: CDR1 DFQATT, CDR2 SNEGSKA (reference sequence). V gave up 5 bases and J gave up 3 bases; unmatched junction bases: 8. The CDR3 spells CSAGVSGSLYNEQFF. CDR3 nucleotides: TGCAGTGCTGGGGTTAGCGGGAGCCTCTACAATGAGCAGTTCTTC.

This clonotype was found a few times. DNA for the CDR3: TGTGCCAGCAGCTTAAGGCACAGGATGAACACCGGGGAGCTGTTTTTT. Translated: CASSLRHRMNTGELFF. The rearrangement links TRBV7-3 to TRBJ2-2; D is possibly TRBD1 (5 bases). Germline V lookup: CDR1 SGHTA, CDR2 FQGTGA. V was trimmed by 1 base and J by 1 base, leaving 10 bases between them. CDR3 length: 16 residues.

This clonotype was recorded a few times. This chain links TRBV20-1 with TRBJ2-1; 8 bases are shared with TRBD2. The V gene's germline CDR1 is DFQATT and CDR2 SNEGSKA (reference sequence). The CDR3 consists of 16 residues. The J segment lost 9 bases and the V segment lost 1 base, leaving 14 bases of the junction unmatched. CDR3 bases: TGCAGTGCTAGAGGAGGAGTCGGTAGCGGGACGATTGAGCAGTTCTTC. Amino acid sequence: CSARGGVGSGTIEQFF.

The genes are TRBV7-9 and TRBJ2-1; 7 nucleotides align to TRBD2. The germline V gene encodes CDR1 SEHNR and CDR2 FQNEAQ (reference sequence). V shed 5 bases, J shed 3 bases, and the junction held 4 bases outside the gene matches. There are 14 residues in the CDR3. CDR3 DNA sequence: TGTGCCAGCAGCCCCTGGGAGGGCTACAATGAGCAGTTCTTC. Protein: CASSPWEGYNEQFF.

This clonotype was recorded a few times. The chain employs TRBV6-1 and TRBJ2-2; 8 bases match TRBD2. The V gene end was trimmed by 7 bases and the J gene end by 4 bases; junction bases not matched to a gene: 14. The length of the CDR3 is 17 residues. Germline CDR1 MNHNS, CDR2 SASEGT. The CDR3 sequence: CASTWAGGPKFTGELFF. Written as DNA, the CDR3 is TGTGCCAGCACCTGGGCGGGGGGCCCAAAATTCACCGGGGAGCTGTTTTTT.

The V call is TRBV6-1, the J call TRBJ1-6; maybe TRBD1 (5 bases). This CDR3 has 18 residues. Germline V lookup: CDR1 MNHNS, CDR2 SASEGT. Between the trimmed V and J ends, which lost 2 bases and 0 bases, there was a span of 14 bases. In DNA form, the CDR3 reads TGTGCCAGCAGTGAATGGTCGGGGGGGAGCTCCTATAATTCACCCCTCCACTTT. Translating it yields CASSEWSGGSSYNSPLHF.

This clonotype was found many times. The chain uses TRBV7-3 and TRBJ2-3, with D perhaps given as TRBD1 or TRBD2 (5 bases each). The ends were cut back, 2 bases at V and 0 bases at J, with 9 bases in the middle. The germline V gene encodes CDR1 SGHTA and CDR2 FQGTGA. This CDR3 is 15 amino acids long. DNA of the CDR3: TGTGCCAGCAGCTTATGGGGGAGTAGCACAGATACGCAGTATTTT. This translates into CASSLWGSSTDTQYF.

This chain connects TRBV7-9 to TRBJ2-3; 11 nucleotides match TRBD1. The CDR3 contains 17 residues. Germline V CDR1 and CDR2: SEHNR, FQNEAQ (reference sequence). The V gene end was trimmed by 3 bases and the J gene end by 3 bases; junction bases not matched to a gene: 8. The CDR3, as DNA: TGTGCCAGCAGCTTGCAGTCCGGGACAGGGGGAACAGATACGCAGTATTTT. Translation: CASSLQSGTGGTDTQYF.

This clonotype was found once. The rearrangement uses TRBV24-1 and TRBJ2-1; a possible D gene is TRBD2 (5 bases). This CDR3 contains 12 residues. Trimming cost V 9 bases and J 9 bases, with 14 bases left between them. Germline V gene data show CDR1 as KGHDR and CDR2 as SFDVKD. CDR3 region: CATGEAVAEQFF. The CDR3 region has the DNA TGTGCCACCGGGGAAGCGGTGGCTGAGCAGTTCTTC.

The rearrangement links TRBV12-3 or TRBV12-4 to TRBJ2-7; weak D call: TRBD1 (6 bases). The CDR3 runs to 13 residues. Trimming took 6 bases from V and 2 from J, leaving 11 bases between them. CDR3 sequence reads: CASSRQAAYEQYF. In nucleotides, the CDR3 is TGTGCCAGCAGCCGACAGGCAGCCTACGAGCAGTACTTC.

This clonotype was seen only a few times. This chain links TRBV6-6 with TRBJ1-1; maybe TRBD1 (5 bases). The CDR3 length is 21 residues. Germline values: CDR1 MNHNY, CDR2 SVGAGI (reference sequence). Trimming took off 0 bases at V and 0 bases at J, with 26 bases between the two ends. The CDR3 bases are TGTGCCAGCAGTTACTCGGCGCCGGGACTGGGACCTTTGTGGATGAACACTGAAGCTTTCTTT. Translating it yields CASSYSAPGLGPLWMNTEAFF.

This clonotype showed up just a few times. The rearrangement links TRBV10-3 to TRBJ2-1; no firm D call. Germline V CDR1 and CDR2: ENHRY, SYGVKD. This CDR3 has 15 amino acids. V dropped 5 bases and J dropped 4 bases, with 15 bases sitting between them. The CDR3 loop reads CAISPDGFPYNEQFF. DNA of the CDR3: TGTGCCATCAGTCCGGACGGATTCCCTTACAATGAGCAGTTCTTC.

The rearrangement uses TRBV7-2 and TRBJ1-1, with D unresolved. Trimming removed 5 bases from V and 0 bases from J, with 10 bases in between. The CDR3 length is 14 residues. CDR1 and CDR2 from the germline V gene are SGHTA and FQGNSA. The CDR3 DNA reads TGTGCCAGCAGCCCGAGGGTCCTGAACACTGAAGCTTTCTTT. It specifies CASSPRVLNTEAFF.

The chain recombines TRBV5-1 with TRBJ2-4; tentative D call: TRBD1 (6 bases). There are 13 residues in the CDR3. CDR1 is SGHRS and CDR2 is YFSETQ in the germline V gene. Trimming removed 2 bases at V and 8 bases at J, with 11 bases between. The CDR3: CASSLQGWDIQYF. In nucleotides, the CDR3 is TGCGCCAGCAGCTTACAGGGATGGGACATTCAGTACTTC.

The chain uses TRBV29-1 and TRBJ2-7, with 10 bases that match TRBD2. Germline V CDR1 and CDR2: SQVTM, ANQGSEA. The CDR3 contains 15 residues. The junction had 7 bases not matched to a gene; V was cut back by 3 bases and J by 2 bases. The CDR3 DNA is TGCAGCGTTGAGACCAGGACTAGCGGTCCCTACGAGCAGTACTTC. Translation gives CSVETRTSGPYEQYF.

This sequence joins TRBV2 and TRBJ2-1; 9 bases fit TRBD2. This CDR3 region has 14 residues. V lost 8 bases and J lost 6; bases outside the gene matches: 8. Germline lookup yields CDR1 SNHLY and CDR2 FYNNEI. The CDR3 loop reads CASQGLAGLNEQFF. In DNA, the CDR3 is TGTGCCAGCCAGGGACTAGCTGGTCTCAATGAGCAGTTCTTC. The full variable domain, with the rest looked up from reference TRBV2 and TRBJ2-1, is EPEVTQTPSHQVTQMGQEVILRCVPISNHLYFYWYRQILGQKVEFLVSFYNNEISEKSEIFDDQFSVERPDGSNFTLKIRSTKLEDSAMYFCASQGLAGLNEQFFGPGTRLTVL.

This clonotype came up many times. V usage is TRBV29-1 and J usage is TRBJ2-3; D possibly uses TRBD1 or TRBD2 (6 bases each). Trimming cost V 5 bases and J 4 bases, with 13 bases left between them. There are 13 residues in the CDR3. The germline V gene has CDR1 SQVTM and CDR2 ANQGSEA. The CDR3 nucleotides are TGCAGCGTTCGGCGGGACATGGCAGATACGCAGTATTTT. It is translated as CSVRRDMADTQYF.